Listed below are T cell receptor beta chains from one sample, sequenced in a study of CD8+ T cells in alopecia areata. Clones were read by immunoSEQ multiplex PCR, and TCRdb kept only the in-frame ones, dropping some. The data show 100,000 or so clones, just under 60% seen once. Sequences were derived from CD8+ T cells sorted from blood, sampled at week 56, from a patient treated with tofacitinib. The receptors derive from a human donor with alopecia areata. The CDR3 runs from the conserved cysteine through the conserved F or W. D genes are given only for firm matches. Where a row states a size, it is once, few, many or the class of an expanded clone; other rows omit it.

cdr3_aa cdr3_nt v_call clone_size j_call d_call
CASSVGPVGNIQYF TGCGCCAGCAGCGTGGGCCCGGTCGGAAACATTCAGTACTTC TRBV4-1 - TRBJ2-4 -
CASSFYRAPRLETQYF TGTGCCAGCAGTTTTTACAGGGCCCCCCGGTTGGAGACCCAGTACTTC TRBV27 - TRBJ2-5 -
CASSPSNEQFF TGTGCCAGCAGCCCGTCTAATGAGCAGTTCTTC TRBV2 - TRBJ2-1 -
CASSPIESDGYTF TGCGCCAGCAGCCCCATAGAATCCGATGGCTACACCTTC TRBV5-1 few TRBJ1-2 -
CASSQEVGIKQYF TGCGCCAGCAGCCAAGAGGTGGGGATCAAGCAGTACTTC TRBV4-1 - TRBJ2-7 -
CASSYSGGQETQYF TGTGCCAGCAGTTACTCGGGCGGGCAAGAGACCCAGTACTTC TRBV6-6 - TRBJ2-5 -
CAYREGGGYEQYF TGTGCCTATAGGGAGGGAGGTGGCTACGAGCAGTACTTC TRBV7-9 - TRBJ2-7 TRBD2
CASSQGGQVETQYF TGTGCTAGCAGCCAAGGGGGACAGGTGGAGACCCAGTACTTC TRBV7-7 - TRBJ2-5 TRBD1
CAIAPSSSGYTF TGTGCCATCGCTCCTAGCTCAAGTGGCTACACCTTC TRBV10-3 once TRBJ1-2 -
CAWGPTEAFF TGTGCCTGGGGACCCACTGAAGCTTTCTTT TRBV30 - TRBJ1-1 -
CASSLAGQGAVGYTF TGTGCCAGCAGCTTAGCGGGACAGGGGGCTGTTGGCTACACCTTC TRBV7-9 - TRBJ1-2 TRBD1
CASQPTGSTEAFF TGTGCCAGCCAACCTACAGGGTCCACTGAAGCTTTCTTT TRBV2 once TRBJ1-1 -
CASIGTGTTEAFF TGTGCCAGCATTGGGACAGGGACTACTGAAGCTTTCTTT TRBV2 few TRBJ1-1 TRBD1
CASSLDRANTEAFF TGTGCCAGCAGCTTGGACAGGGCGAACACTGAAGCTTTCTTT TRBV5-4 - TRBJ1-1 -
CASSAPGRTDTQYF TGTGCCAGCAGCGCGCCCGGGCGCACAGATACGCAGTATTTT TRBV9 once TRBJ2-3 -
CASSSRESNQPQHF TGTGCCAGCAGCTCAAGGGAAAGCAATCAGCCCCAGCATTTT TRBV7-8 few TRBJ1-5 -
CASSTAGNTEAFF TGTGCCAGTAGTACGGCCGGGAACACTGAAGCTTTCTTT TRBV19 few TRBJ1-1 -
CASSHPGQAYEQYF TGCGCCAGCAGCCATCCGGGACAGGCTTACGAGCAGTACTTC TRBV4-1 - TRBJ2-7 TRBD1
CASSSETGDGLGQPQHF TGTGCCAGCAGCTCGGAGACAGGGGACGGCCTAGGACAGCCCCAGCATTTT TRBV7-9 few TRBJ1-5 TRBD1
CASSLPPGQAYEQYF TGTGCCAGCAGCTTACCCCCGGGACAGGCCTACGAGCAGTACTTC TRBV7-8 - TRBJ2-7 TRBD1
CASSHQTLQGNSPLHF TGCGCCAGCAGCCACCAGACTCTTCAAGGGAATTCACCCCTCCACTTT TRBV4-1 - TRBJ1-6 -
CASSLSRAPHQPQHF TGTGCCAGCAGCTTAAGCAGGGCCCCCCATCAGCCCCAGCATTTT TRBV7-9 - TRBJ1-5 -
CASSIEGASVSGNTIYF TGCGCCAGCAGCATAGAGGGGGCGTCGGTCTCTGGAAACACCATATATTTT TRBV5-1 once TRBJ1-3 TRBD1
CSIPWEDSTEAFF TGCAGCATCCCATGGGAGGATAGCACTGAAGCTTTCTTT TRBV29-1 - TRBJ1-1 -
CASSKGRGDSNQPQHF TGTGCCAGCAGCAAAGGGCGCGGGGACAGCAATCAGCCCCAGCATTTT TRBV21-1 few TRBJ1-5 -
CATSRRGQGNSPLHF TGTGCCACCAGCAGAAGGGGGCAAGGTAATTCACCCCTCCACTTT TRBV15 - TRBJ1-6 TRBD1
CTGGPNTEAFF TGCACCGGGGGACCGAACACTGAAGCTTTCTTT TRBV29-1 - TRBJ1-1 -
CASSPRGQGSYEQYF TGTGCCAGCAGCCCCAGGGGACAGGGCTCCTACGAGCAGTACTTC TRBV7-8 - TRBJ2-7 TRBD1
CASSEDVFHSNQPQHF TGTGCCAGCAGTGAGGACGTATTTCATAGCAATCAGCCCCAGCATTTT TRBV6-1 - TRBJ1-5 -
CASSPSSGGATDTQYF TGTGCCAGCAGTCCCTCTAGCGGGGGGGCCACAGATACGCAGTATTTT TRBV27 - TRBJ2-3 TRBD2
CASSVGFLTSGANVLTF TGTGCCAGCAGCGTAGGGTTTTTGACCTCTGGGGCCAACGTCCTGACTTTC TRBV9 - TRBJ2-6 -
CASSEHLSYSGANVLTF TGTGCCAGCAGTGAACACTTATCCTACTCTGGGGCCAACGTCCTGACTTTC TRBV6-1 - TRBJ2-6 -
CASSRGETQYF TGTGCCAGCAGTCGCGGAGAGACCCAGTACTTC TRBV25-1 few TRBJ2-5 -
CASSQFGQETQYF TGCGCCAGCAGCCAATTCGGTCAAGAGACCCAGTACTTC TRBV4-1 - TRBJ2-5 -
CASSLIAGGYNEQFF TGTGCCAGCAGCTTAATTGCGGGGGGTTACAATGAGCAGTTCTTC TRBV7-2 - TRBJ2-1 TRBD2
CASSIPGWGNTEAFF TGTGCCAGTAGTATCCCCGGGTGGGGGAACACTGAAGCTTTCTTT TRBV19 - TRBJ1-1 -
CASSLEATSGGYNTGELFF TGTGCCAGCAGCTTAGAGGCCACTAGCGGGGGGTATAACACCGGGGAGCTGTTTTTT TRBV7-8 - TRBJ2-2 TRBD2
CASSPGGVFGRVGQPQHF TGTGCCAGCAGTCCCGGGGGGGTTTTCGGCAGGGTTGGGCAGCCCCAGCATTTT TRBV27 - TRBJ1-5 -
CASRNTGELFF TGTGCCAGCAGGAACACCGGGGAGCTGTTTTTT TRBV27 - TRBJ2-2 -
CASSFAGGYEKLFF TGTGCCAGCAGCTTCGCAGGGGGTTATGAAAAACTGTTTTTT TRBV7-9 - TRBJ1-4 TRBD1
CASSVAPDYEQYF TGTGCCAGCAGCGTAGCCCCTGACTACGAGCAGTACTTC TRBV9 - TRBJ2-7 -
CAWSPGGTEAFF TGTGCCTGGAGTCCGGGGGGCACTGAAGCTTTCTTT TRBV30 - TRBJ1-1 -
CASSVGTVYNEQFF TGTGCCAGCAGCGTCGGGACGGTTTACAATGAGCAGTTCTTC TRBV7-9 - TRBJ2-1 -
CASTDGLAGGGQFF TGTGCCAGCACCGACGGACTAGCGGGCGGTGGGCAGTTCTTC TRBV11-2 - TRBJ2-1 TRBD2
CASSLDPRGVVTEAFF TGTGCCAGCAGCTTAGACCCCAGGGGTGTTGTCACTGAAGCTTTCTTT TRBV7-9 - TRBJ1-1 -
CATNDRVGGYTF TGTGCCACAAACGACAGGGTAGGGGGCTACACCTTC TRBV9 - TRBJ1-2 TRBD1
CASSLGRFYTF TGTGCCAGTAGCCTCGGACGATTTTACACCTTC TRBV19 few TRBJ1-2 -
CASSSYIGTPSYEQYF TGCGCCAGCAGCTCCTACATCGGGACACCATCCTACGAGCAGTACTTC TRBV5-1 - TRBJ2-7 -
CASSLGQPTYQPQHF TGTGCCAGCAGCCTGGGACAGCCAACCTATCAGCCCCAGCATTTT TRBV2 few TRBJ1-5 TRBD1
CASSAPPGESLNTQYF TGTGCCAGCAGCGCTCCCCCGGGGGAGAGTTTAAATACGCAGTATTTT TRBV9 once TRBJ2-3 -
CASSWTADSLEQYF TGTGCCAGCAGTTGGACAGCAGACTCCCTCGAGCAGTACTTC TRBV27 - TRBJ2-7 -
CASSVGQGSGYTF TGTGCCAGCAGCGTGGGACAGGGGAGCGGCTACACCTTC TRBV9 few TRBJ1-2 TRBD1
CASSKSYEQYF TGTGCCAGCAGTAAATCCTACGAGCAGTACTTC TRBV6-1 - TRBJ2-7 -
CASSLVGAFNYGYTF TGTGCCAGCAGCTTAGTGGGCGCCTTTAACTATGGCTACACCTTC TRBV7-8 - TRBJ1-2 -
CASSRSGAGVKRDMAEKLFF TGTGCCAGCAGCCGGTCGGGGGCGGGGGTAAAACGGGACATGGCGGAAAAACTGTTTTTT TRBV13 - TRBJ1-4 -
CASSLDPGTFSGANVLTF TGTGCCAGCAGCTTAGATCCGGGGACCTTCTCTGGGGCCAACGTCCTGACTTTC TRBV11-2 - TRBJ2-6 -